This T cell receptor (beta chain) comes out of a study of blood T cell repertoires in COVID-19. The wider study: Spain, Italy and the United States supplied samples that represented acute and convalescent COVID-19. The cDNA or gDNA used as material had been derived from T cells, B-cell-depleted T cells, or PBMCs.

Remarks on this clone: Within the sample, other DNA sequences also encode this same CDR3.

Authors' processing steps: Reference gene primer amplification gave nucleated cell count estimates. Measured with immunoSEQ multiplex PCR; TCRdb has only the in-frame clones, and not every one. The DNA was the basis for D and trimming; V, J and clone size are from that table. The repertoire holds some 130,000 clones, with just over 75% as singletons. Input material: peripheral blood. The sequence was obtained from a human donor in a cohort sampled during active COVID-19.

The CDR3 DNA is TGTGCCAGCAGCCCTAGCTCCTACGAGCAGTACTTC. It translates to CASSPSSYEQYF. The chain has TRBV12-3 or TRBV12-4 and TRBJ2-7; D call uncertain. There are 12 residues in the CDR3. The ends were cut back, 6 bases at V and 0 bases at J, with 6 bases in the middle.